This T cell receptor (beta chain) was observed in a study of identical twins. Findings and limits, study-wide: The same donors were not followed; conclusions instead depended on cross-sectional statistical analysis.

This clonotype was found a few times. The target antigen is unknown. cDNA carried unique molecular identifiers, and a universal primer site was added by template switching. TCRdb re-called the 5' RACE reads through MiXCR, storing one row per CDR3 protein. The table has about 200,000 distinct CDR3 sequences, approximately 9% seen once. The CDR3 is 14 amino acids. The V gene lost 5 bases and the J gene lost 5 bases, with 14 bases spanning the gap. The sample was memory (CD45RO+) T cells sorted from blood. The V call is TRBV12-3 or TRBV12-4, the J call TRBJ2-3; D is undetermined. The receptor was derived from a young woman in good health. The CDR3: CASSKGPWGDTQYF. CDR3 DNA: TGTGCCAGCAGTAAAGGGCCTTGGGGAGATACGCAGTATTTT.